The T cell receptor (beta chain) described here comes from a study of early T cells in non-severe SARS-CoV-2 infection (dated by TCRdb to about 2021). Regarding the research as a whole: Bulk RNA from unsorted whole blood was used for TCR sequencing, so alpha and beta chains could not be paired.

CDR1 and CDR2 are read off the germline V gene as SGHRS and YFSETQ. Relative to germline, V is missing 7 bases and J is missing 1 base, with 6 bases of the junction outside any gene match. From its cysteine to its phenylalanine, the CDR3 spans 15 amino acids. Only the CDR3 part of the read is kept: 45 bases, read in frame from the first base. A case-control design nested within a healthcare worker cohort in London, UK, was used, with weekly nasopharyngeal swab PCR tests and blood sampling performed. Healthcare workers were recruited between 23 and 31 March 2020, during the week of the UK lockdown, and were followed weekly for up to about 15 weeks. Broad study findings and their caveats: VDJdb matching was skewed toward anti-spike CD8 responses, so virus-specific expansions were likely underestimated and private and CD4 specificities were missed.

Libraries were constructed by 5' RACE. Instrument used: NextSeq 500. The TCR library protocol attached unique molecular identifiers to individual cDNA molecules to correct for sequencing error and PCR bias. TCR alpha and beta chains were both sequenced, and the abundances of alpha and beta sequences in each sample were closely correlated with each other. For the original study's pipeline: V gene, J gene and CDR3 annotation of TCR sequences was performed with Decombinator V4. TCRs were defined as expanded if a significant change between any two time points was detected under a Poisson model with p below 0.0001. Abundances of TCRs were expressed as counts per million after normalisation to the total number of TCRs sequenced in each sample. TRAV1-2 paired with TRAJ12, TRAJ20 or TRAJ33 defined MAIT TCRs, while TRAV10 paired with TRAJ18 defined iNKT TCRs. VDJdb, accessed 1 November 2021, was searched for CMV, EBV and SARS-CoV-2 annotated TCRs, with TCRs annotated for multiple antigens excluded. Using fastp at Q25 and MiXCR, TCRdb reprocessed the public reads and kept productive beta chains. Entries that share a CDR3 protein sequence are merged under the most common genes and DNA. TCRdb, rather than the study authors, made the V and J calls. Counted in this sample were 56,000 or so distinct CDR3 sequences; roughly a tenth of them appeared once. The ten largest clonotypes hold approximately 6.5% of the sample.

This clonotype was seen a handful of times. This clone's antigen is unknown. No base-level quality is on record; no much larger clone is a single base apart. The sample was whole blood. The V and J genes are TRBV5-1 and TRBJ2-7; TRBD1 matches 12 bases in the middle. This TCR came from an adult who was a healthcare worker with PCR-confirmed SARS-CoV-2 infection or an uninfected control (not recorded which). The nucleotide sequence reads TGCGCCAGCGGACGGGACAGGGGGCTTTCCTACGAGCAGTACTTC. It is translated as CASGRDRGLSYEQYF.